Listed here are 3 T cell receptor beta chains from one sample, sequenced in a study of shared clonotypes between healthy human individuals. The data were produced by immunoSEQ multiplex PCR, yet TCRdb's version contains in-frame clones alone and is incomplete. The table lists 2 million to 2.5 million clones, 85% to 95% of them singletons. The sample was naive CD4+ T cells from PBMCs. Subset specified: CD45RA+ positively selected. These receptors were obtained from a man younger than 35 in good health. Some clones in this sample may be carry-over from other donors' samples.

The chain has TRBV19 and TRBJ1-2; D unclear. Per germline, CDR1 LNHDA and CDR2 SQIVND (reference sequence). V was shortened by 5 bases and J by 3 bases, with 16 bases between the two germline ends. This CDR3 has 15 amino acids. DNA of the CDR3: TGTGCCAGTAGTGTTGACCTTTTTACAGACTATGGCTACACCTTC. Translation: CASSVDLFTDYGYTF.

In DNA form, the CDR3 reads TGTGCCAGCAGCTTAAAGCGGGGGGCCAACAATGAGCAGTTCTTC. Its translation is CASSLKRGANNEQFF. The V and J genes are TRBV7-3 and TRBJ2-1; TRBD2 matches at 9 bases. This CDR3 is built from 15 residues. The V segment lost 1 base and the J segment 5 bases; nucleotides outside the gene matches: 3. In germline, CDR1 is SGHTA, CDR2 FQGTGA.

As DNA, the CDR3 is TGTGCCAGCAGCCGTCCCCGGGGGTTGGGGGCAACTAATGAAAAACTGTTTTTT. It yields the protein CASSRPRGLGATNEKLFF. The rearrangement links TRBV28 to TRBJ1-4, with D possibly being TRBD1 (5 bases). The CDR3 has 18 residues. V was cut by 6 bases and J by 0 bases, with 20 bases left in between. CDR1 is MDHEN, CDR2 SYDVKM, per germline.